This entry describes one T cell receptor (beta chain). The antigen is undetermined. CDR3 length: 13 residues. Trimming removed 3 bases from V and 5 bases from J, with 11 bases in between. Germline V lookup: CDR1 DFQATT, CDR2 SNEGSKA (reference sequence). This entry comes from a study of T cell repertoires in aging, cancer and after chemotherapy. Study-level background: Repeat sampling of healthy donors over several months to years showed clear clonal overlap.

Amplification of TCR beta used genomic DNA extracted from peripheral blood. Findings and caveats of the study: Healthy donors lost TCR diversity with age mainly through richness, cancer patients through richness and evenness. Compared with age-matched healthy donors, untreated hematological or solid cancer patients showed higher blood TCR clonality. No conclusions about immunological memory after chemotherapy can be drawn from the repertoire data.

A mixed TRB-A/B primer pool amplified rearranged TRB by multiplex touch-down PCR. Using its own MiXCR run on the multiplex PCR reads, TCRdb lists one record per CDR3 protein. Of about 12,000 distinct CDR3 sequences listed, 30% to 40% are singletons. Sequences were obtained from blood. The TCR comes from a human donor in good health. The donor label of this sample is uncertain. V is TRBV20-1 and J is TRBJ2-1; D not certain. CDR3 protein: CSARAPYHNEQFF. For the CDR3, the DNA is TGCAGTGCTAGGGCCCCCTATCACAATGAGCAGTTCTTC.